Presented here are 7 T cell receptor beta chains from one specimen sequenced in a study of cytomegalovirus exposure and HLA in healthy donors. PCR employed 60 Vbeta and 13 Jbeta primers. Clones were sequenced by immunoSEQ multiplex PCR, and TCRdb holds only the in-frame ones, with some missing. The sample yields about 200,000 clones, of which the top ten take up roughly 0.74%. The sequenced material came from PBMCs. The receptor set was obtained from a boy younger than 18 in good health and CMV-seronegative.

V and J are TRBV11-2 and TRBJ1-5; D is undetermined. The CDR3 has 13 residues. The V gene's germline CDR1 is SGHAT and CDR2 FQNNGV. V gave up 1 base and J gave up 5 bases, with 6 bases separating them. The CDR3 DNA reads TGTGCCAGCAGCTTAGGAGCGGATCAGCCCCAGCATTTT. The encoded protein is CASSLGADQPQHF.

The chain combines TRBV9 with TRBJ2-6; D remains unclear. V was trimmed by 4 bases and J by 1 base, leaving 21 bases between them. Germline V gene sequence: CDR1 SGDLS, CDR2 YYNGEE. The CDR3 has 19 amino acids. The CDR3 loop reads CASSPLGVQLSSGANVLTF. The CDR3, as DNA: TGTGCCAGCAGCCCCCTTGGTGTACAGCTTAGTTCTGGGGCCAACGTCCTGACTTTC.

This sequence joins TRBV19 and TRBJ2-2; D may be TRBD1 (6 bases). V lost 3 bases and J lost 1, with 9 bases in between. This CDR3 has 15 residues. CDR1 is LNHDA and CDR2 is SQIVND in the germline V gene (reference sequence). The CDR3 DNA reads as TGTGCCAGTAGTATTGAGGGACAGAACACCGGGGAGCTGTTTTTT. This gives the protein CASSIEGQNTGELFF.

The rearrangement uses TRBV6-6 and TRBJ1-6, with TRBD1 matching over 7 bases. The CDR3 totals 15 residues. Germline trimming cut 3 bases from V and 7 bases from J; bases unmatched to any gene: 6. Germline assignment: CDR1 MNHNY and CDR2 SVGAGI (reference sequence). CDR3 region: CASSYGRGRNSPLHF. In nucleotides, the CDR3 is TGTGCCAGCAGTTATGGAAGGGGGCGAAATTCACCCCTCCACTTT.

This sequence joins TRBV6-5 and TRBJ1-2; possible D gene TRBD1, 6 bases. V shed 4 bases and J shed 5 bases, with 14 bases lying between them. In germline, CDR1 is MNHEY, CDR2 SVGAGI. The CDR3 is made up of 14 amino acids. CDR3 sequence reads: CASSSGVKGYGYTF. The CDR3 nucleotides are TGTGCCAGCAGTTCAGGGGTAAAAGGGTATGGCTACACCTTC.

The CDR3 coding sequence is TGTGCCAGCAGCTGGGACAGGGCCCCTGGAAACACCATATATTTT. This codes for CASSWDRAPGNTIYF. V and J are TRBV13 and TRBJ1-3; 9 bases match TRBD1. J lost 2 bases, V lost 4 bases, and 3 bases had no gene match. Germline V gene lookup returns CDR1 PRHDT and CDR2 FYEKMQ (reference sequence). The CDR3 runs to 15 residues.

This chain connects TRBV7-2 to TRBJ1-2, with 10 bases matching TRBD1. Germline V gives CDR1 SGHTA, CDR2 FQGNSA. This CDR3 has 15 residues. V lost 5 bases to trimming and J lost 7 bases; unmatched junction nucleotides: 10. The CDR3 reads CASSQQTGGSRGYTF. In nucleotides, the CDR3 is TGTGCCAGCAGCCAACAGACAGGGGGCTCGCGTGGCTACACCTTC.